Below, 13 T cell receptor beta chains from the same sample are listed, as sequenced in a study of OX40 agonist ivuxolimab in advanced cancers. Clones were read by immunoSEQ multiplex PCR, and TCRdb kept only the in-frame ones, dropping some. The table records around 45,000 clones, around 85% of them present only once. The sequences come from CD4+ or CD8+ T cells sorted from blood, collected in a trial of the OX40 agonist ivuxolimab. The receptor set was obtained from an adult with an advanced solid tumor such as melanoma, head and neck, liver or kidney cancer.

In this sample, this clone turned up once. This chain joins TRBV5-4 and TRBJ2-3, with no clear D. The CDR3 is 14 amino acids. With 0 bases removed from V and 0 bases from J, the gap between germline ends came to 5 bases. Germline values: CDR1 SGHNT, CDR2 YYREEE (reference sequence). CDR3 nucleotide sequence: TGTGCCAGCAGCTTGGTCAGTAGCACAGATACGCAGTATTTT. The encoded protein is CASSLVSSTDTQYF.

The chain links TRBV18 to TRBJ1-6; the match to TRBD1 covers 11 bases. Per germline, CDR1 KGHSH and CDR2 LQKENI. V lost 5 bases to trimming and J lost 7 bases; unmatched junction nucleotides: 4. The CDR3 length is 15 residues. CDR3 nucleotide sequence: TGTGCCAGCTCAAGGGACAGGGGGGCAAATTCACCCCTCCACTTT. Translated, it gives CASSRDRGANSPLHF.

The genes are TRBV7-2 and TRBJ2-2; 8 nucleotides align to TRBD1. The V and J ends lost 4 bases and 4 bases, in that order; junction bases with no gene match: 2. This CDR3 is 14 amino acids long. In germline, CDR1 is SGHTA, CDR2 FQGNSA. CDR3 nucleotide sequence: TGTGCCAGCAGCTCTCAGGGGGCCACCGGGGAGCTGTTTTTT. Translated: CASSSQGATGELFF.

V usage is TRBV2 and J usage is TRBJ1-5, with D tentatively TRBD1 (6 bases). CDR1 is SNHLY, CDR2 FYNNEI, per germline. The ends were cut back, 1 base at V and 2 bases at J, with 6 bases in the middle. CDR3 length: 14 amino acids. In DNA, the CDR3 is TGTGCCAGCAGTGAAGGACAGGGCAATCAGCCCCAGCATTTT. It yields the protein CASSEGQGNQPQHF.

The rearrangement uses TRBV18 and TRBJ2-7; 7 positions match TRBD1. V trimming: 3 bases; J trimming: 2 bases; junction bases outside the gene matches: 7. The CDR3 covers 15 residues. In germline, CDR1 is KGHSH, CDR2 LQKENI. CDR3 sequence: CASSPSGTDPYEQYF. CDR3 nucleotide sequence: TGTGCCAGCTCACCGTCCGGGACAGACCCCTACGAGCAGTACTTC. Complete variable domain (other parts from reference TRBV18 and TRBJ2-7): NAGVMQNPRHLVRRRGQEARLRCSPMKGHSHVYWYRQLPEEGLKFMVYLQKENIIDESGMPKERFSAEFPKEGPSILRIQQVVRGDSAAYFCASSPSGTDPYEQYFGPGTRLTVT.

The chain joins TRBV5-5 to TRBJ1-2; possibly TRBD1 for D (6 bases). V was pared by 0 bases and J by 3 bases, with 12 bases between. This CDR3 has 15 amino acids. Germline CDR1 SGHKS, CDR2 YYEKEE (reference sequence). The CDR3 DNA sequence: TGTGCCAGCAGCTTGGTGGGCAGGGGCGACTATGGCTACACCTTC. Protein product: CASSLVGRGDYGYTF.

The chain is built from TRBV10-1 and TRBJ2-7; D is perhaps TRBD2 (6 bases). CDR1 is WNHNN, CDR2 SYGVQD, per germline (reference sequence). The ends were cut back, 3 bases at V and 4 bases at J, with 10 bases in the middle. The CDR3 sequence is 13 residues long. CDR3 region: CASSDGRTYEQYF. The CDR3 bases are TGCGCCAGCAGTGATGGGAGGACTTACGAGCAGTACTTC.

The chain joins TRBV6-5 to TRBJ2-1; no clear D. CDR3 length equals 14 residues. CDR1 and CDR2 (germline): MNHEY, SVGAGI. Trimming pared 5 bases from V and 0 bases from J, leaving 8 bases between. The CDR3 DNA follows: TGTGCCAGCAGTGCGAGCTACTCCTACAATGAGCAGTTCTTC. This translates into CASSASYSYNEQFF.

The rearrangement uses TRBV27 and TRBJ2-5; 9 bases align to TRBD1. Per germline, CDR1 MNHEY and CDR2 SMNVEV (reference sequence). Trimming took 4 bases from V and 2 from J; bases not matched to a gene: 5. The CDR3 sequence is 15 residues long. The chain's CDR3 is CASSSYRGPQETQYF. CDR3 nucleotides: TGTGCCAGCAGTTCCTACAGGGGGCCACAAGAGACCCAGTACTTC.

For the CDR3, the DNA is TGTGCCAGCAGCTTAGCGGGACCGAGGACCCCGAACGAGCAGTACTTC. Translation gives CASSLAGPRTPNEQYF. The genes are TRBV7-8 and TRBJ2-7; D possibly uses TRBD1 or TRBD2 (5 bases each). V dropped 0 bases and J dropped 5 bases, with 17 bases sitting between them. The length of the CDR3 is 16 residues. The germline V gene has CDR1 SGHVS and CDR2 FQNEAQ.

The chain carries TRBV7-8 and TRBJ2-7, with D maybe TRBD2 (5 bases). CDR3 size: 16 residues. The germline CDR1 and CDR2 sequences are SGHVS and FQNEAQ. V was cut by 0 bases and J by 0 bases, with 12 bases left in between. Written as DNA, the CDR3 is TGTGCCAGCAGCTTAGCGCGGTCCGGAGGCTCCTACGAGCAGTACTTC. The encoded protein is CASSLARSGGSYEQYF.

The chain recombines TRBV7-9 with TRBJ1-2; D gene unclear. Trimming shortened V by 5 bases and J by 6 bases, and 10 bases separated the two germline ends. CDR3 length equals 12 residues. The germline gives CDR1 SEHNR, CDR2 FQNEAQ (reference sequence). CDR3 sequence (DNA): TGTGCCAGCAGCCGTTGGAGCGATGGCTACACCTTC. Its translation is CASSRWSDGYTF.

The chain is built from TRBV18 and TRBJ1-1; a possible D gene is TRBD1 (6 bases). The CDR3 runs to 20 residues. V shed 2 bases and J shed 3 bases, with 28 bases lying between them. The germline V gene has CDR1 KGHSH and CDR2 LQKENI. The CDR3 spells CASSPSMVVRGGRGDTEAFF. The CDR3 DNA is TGTGCCAGCTCACCATCCATGGTCGTGAGGGGGGGGCGAGGGGACACTGAAGCTTTCTTT.